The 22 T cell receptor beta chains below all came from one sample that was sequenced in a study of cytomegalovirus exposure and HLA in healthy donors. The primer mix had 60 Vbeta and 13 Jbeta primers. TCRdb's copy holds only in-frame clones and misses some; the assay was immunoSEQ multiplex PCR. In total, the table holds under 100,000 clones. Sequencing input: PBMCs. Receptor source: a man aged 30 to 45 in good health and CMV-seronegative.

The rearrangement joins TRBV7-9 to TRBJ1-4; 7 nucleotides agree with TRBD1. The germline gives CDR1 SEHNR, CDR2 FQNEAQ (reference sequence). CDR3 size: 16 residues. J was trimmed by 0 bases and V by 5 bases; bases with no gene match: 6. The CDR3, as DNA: TGTGCCAGCAGCCACCCCAGGGGGGCAACTAATGAAAAACTGTTTTTT. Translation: CASSHPRGATNEKLFF.

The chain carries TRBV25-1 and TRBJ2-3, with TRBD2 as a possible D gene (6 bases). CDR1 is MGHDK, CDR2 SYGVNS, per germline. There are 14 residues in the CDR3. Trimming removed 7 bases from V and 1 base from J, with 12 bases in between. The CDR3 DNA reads TGTGCCAGCATCCCCGGAGGGGGCACAGATACGCAGTATTTT. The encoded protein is CASIPGGGTDTQYF.

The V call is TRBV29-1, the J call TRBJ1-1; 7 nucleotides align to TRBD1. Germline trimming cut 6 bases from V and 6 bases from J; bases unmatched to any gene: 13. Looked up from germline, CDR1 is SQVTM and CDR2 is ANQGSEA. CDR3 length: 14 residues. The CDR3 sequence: CSVIPTGRVSEAFF. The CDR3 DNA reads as TGCAGCGTCATTCCGACAGGGAGAGTCTCTGAAGCTTTCTTT. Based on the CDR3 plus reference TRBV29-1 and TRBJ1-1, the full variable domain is SAVISQKPSRDICQRGTSLTIQCQVDSQVTMMFWYRQQPGQSLTLIATANQGSEATYESGFVIDKFPISRPNLTFSTLTVSNMSPEDSSIYLCSVIPTGRVSEAFFGQGTRLTVV.

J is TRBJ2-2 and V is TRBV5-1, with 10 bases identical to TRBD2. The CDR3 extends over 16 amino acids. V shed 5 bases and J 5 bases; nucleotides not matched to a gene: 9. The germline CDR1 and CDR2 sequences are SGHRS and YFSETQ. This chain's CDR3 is CASSSSGGALTGELFF. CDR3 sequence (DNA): TGCGCCAGCAGTTCCAGCGGGGGGGCTTTGACCGGGGAGCTGTTTTTT.

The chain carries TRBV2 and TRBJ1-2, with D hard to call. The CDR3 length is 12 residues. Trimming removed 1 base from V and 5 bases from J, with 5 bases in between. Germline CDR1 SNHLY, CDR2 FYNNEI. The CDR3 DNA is TGTGCCAGCAGTGAAGTCGTGTATGGCTACACCTTC. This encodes CASSEVVYGYTF.

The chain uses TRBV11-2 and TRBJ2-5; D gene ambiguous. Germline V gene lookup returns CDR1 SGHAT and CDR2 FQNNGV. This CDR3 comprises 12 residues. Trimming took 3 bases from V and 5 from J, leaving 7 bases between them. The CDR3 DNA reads TGTGCCAGCAGCTTTTATATGGAGACCCAGTACTTC. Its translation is CASSFYMETQYF. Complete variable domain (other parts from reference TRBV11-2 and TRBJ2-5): EAGVAQSPRYKIIEKRQSVAFWCNPISGHATLYWYQQILGQGPKLLIQFQNNGVVDDSQLPKDRFSAERLKGVDSTLKIQPAKLEDSAVYLCASSFYMETQYFGPGTRLLVL.

The DNA of the CDR3 is TGTGCCAGCTCACCTTACGGGACAGGGGCCCTCAACGAGCAGTACTTC. Its protein product is CASSPYGTGALNEQYF. The chain has TRBV18 and TRBJ2-7; TRBD1 matches 10 bases. This CDR3 has 16 residues. Trimming at V came to 3 bases and at J to 5 bases, leaving 10 bases not matched to a gene. The germline V gene encodes CDR1 KGHSH and CDR2 LQKENI.

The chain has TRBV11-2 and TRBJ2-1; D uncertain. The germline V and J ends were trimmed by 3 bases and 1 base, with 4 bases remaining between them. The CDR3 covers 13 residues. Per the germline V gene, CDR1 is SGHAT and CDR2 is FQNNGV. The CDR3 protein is CASSFTSYNEQFF. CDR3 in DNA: TGTGCCAGCAGCTTTACTTCCTACAATGAGCAGTTCTTC.

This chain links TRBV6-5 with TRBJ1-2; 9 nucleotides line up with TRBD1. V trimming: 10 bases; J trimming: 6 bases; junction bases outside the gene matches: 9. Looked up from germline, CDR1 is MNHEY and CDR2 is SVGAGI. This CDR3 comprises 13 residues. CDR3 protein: CATAGDREDGYTF. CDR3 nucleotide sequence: TGTGCCACCGCGGGGGACAGGGAAGATGGCTACACCTTC.

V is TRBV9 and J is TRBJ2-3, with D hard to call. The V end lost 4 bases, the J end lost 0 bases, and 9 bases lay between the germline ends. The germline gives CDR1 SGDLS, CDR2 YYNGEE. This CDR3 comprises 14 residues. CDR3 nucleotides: TGTGCCAGCAGCATAAGCGCGAGCACAGATACGCAGTATTTT. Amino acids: CASSISASTDTQYF.

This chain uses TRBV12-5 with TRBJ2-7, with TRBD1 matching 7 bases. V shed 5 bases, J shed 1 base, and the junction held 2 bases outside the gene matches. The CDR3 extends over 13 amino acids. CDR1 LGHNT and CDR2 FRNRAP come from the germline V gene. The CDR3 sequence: CASGVGQSYEQYF. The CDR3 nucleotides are TGTGCTAGTGGTGTGGGACAGTCCTACGAGCAGTACTTC.

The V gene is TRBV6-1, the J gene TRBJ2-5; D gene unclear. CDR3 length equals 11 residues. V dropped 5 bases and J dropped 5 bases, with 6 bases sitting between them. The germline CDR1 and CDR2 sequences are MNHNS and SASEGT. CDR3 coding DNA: TGTGCCAGCAGTTACGGGGAGACCCAGTACTTC. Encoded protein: CASSYGETQYF.

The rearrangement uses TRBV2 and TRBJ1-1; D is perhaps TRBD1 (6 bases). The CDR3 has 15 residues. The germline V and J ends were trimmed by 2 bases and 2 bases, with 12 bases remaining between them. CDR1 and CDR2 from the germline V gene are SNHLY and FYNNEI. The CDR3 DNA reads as TGTGCCAGCAGTGAAAAGGCAGGGGTAAACACTGAAGCTTTCTTT. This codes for CASSEKAGVNTEAFF.

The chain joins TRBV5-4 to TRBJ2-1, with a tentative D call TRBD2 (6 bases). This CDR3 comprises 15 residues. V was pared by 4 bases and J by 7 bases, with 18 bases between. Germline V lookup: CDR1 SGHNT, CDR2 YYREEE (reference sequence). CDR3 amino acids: CASSGGLSRWNEQFF. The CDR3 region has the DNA TGTGCCAGCAGCGGCGGACTATCCCGCTGGAATGAGCAGTTCTTC.

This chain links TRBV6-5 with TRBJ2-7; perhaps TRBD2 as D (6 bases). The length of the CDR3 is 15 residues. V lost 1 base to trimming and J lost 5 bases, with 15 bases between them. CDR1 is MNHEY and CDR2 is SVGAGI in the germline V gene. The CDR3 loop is CASSYYGGGVHEQYF. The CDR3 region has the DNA TGTGCCAGCAGTTACTACGGAGGAGGGGTCCACGAGCAGTACTTC.

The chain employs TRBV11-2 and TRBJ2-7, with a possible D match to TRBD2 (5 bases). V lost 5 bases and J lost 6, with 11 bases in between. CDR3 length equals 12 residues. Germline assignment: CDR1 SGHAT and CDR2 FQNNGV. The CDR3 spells CASSTTRGEQYF. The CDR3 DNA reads TGTGCCAGCAGCACTACCCGGGGCGAGCAGTACTTC.

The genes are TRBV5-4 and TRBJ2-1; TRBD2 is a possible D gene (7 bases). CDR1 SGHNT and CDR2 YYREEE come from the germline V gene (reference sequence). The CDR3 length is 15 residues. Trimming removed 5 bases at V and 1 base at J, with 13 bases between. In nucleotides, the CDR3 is TGTGCCAGCAGGGTACAGGGAGGGTCCTACAATGAGCAGTTCTTC. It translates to CASRVQGGSYNEQFF.

As DNA, the CDR3 is TGCGCCAGCAGCTTGGTAGGGGACAGGGGGGCTTTCTTT. Translating gives CASSLVGDRGAFF. The rearrangement uses TRBV5-1 and TRBJ1-1; TRBD1 matches 11 bases. The CDR3 sequence is 13 residues long. Germline lookup yields CDR1 SGHRS and CDR2 YFSETQ. Losses at the gene ends were 0 bases for V and 11 bases for J; bases not matched to a gene: 3.

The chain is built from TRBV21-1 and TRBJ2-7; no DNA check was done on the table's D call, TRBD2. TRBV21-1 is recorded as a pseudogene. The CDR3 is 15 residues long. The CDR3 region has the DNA TGTGCCAGCAGCAAAGACCCGGTGTGCTCCTACGAGCAGTACTTC. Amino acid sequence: CASSKDPVCSYEQYF.

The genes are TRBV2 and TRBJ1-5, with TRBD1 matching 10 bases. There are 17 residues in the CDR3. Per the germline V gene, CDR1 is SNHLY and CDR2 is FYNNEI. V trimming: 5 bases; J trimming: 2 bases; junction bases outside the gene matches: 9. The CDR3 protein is CASSHDRGRLGNQPQHF. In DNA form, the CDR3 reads TGTGCCAGCAGTCATGACAGGGGGCGCTTGGGCAATCAGCCCCAGCATTTT. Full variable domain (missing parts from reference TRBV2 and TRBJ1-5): EPEVTQTPSHQVTQMGQEVILRCVPISNHLYFYWYRQILGQKVEFLVSFYNNEISEKSEIFDDQFSVERPDGSNFTLKIRSTKLEDSAMYFCASSHDRGRLGNQPQHFGDGTRLSIL.

In nucleotides, the CDR3 is TGTGCCAGCAGTATCCCGGGACAGGGAGGCAATGAGCAGTTCTTC. Its translation: CASSIPGQGGNEQFF. V and J are TRBV6-1 and TRBJ2-1, with 9 bases aligning to TRBD1. The junction had 8 bases not matched to a gene; V was cut back by 5 bases and J by 6 bases. CDR3 length equals 15 residues. Per the germline V gene, CDR1 is MNHNS and CDR2 is SASEGT.

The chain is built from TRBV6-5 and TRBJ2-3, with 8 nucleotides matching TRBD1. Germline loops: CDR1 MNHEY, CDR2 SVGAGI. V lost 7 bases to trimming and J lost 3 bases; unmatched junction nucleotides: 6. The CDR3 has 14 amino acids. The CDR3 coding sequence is TGTGCCAGCAACAGACAGGGGTCTACAGATACGCAGTATTTT. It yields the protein CASNRQGSTDTQYF.